The 19 T cell receptor beta chains below come from one sample, sequenced in a study of regulatory T cells in long-lasting Graves disease. As for time point: persistent/refractory GD, antithyroid drugs over 5 years with positive TRAb. RNA isolated from PBMCs was used to make the TCR library. Through Arm-PCR of CDR3 regions and iRepertoire HTBI primers, TCR beta libraries were built. TCRdb reanalysed the multiplex PCR reads using MiXCR and keeps one entry per CDR3 protein. This table holds around 340,000 distinct CDR3 sequences, roughly 21% found once. Sequencing was performed on peripheral blood mononuclear cells (PBMCs), taken when the disease was refractory, from a patient treated with antithyroid drugs. These receptors originate from a female donor with Graves disease.

In its sample, this clonotype was seen many times. The CDR3 DNA sequence: TGTGCCAGCAGCTGGAGGGGGGGGCAAGTACCCGAGCAGTACTTC. It is translated as CASSWRGGQVPEQYF. V gene TRBV12-3 or TRBV12-4 combines with J gene TRBJ2-7, with TRBD2 as a possible D gene (7 bases). V lost 6 bases and J lost 6, with 21 bases in between. CDR3 length: 15 amino acids.

At least ten counts were recorded for this clonotype. This chain connects TRBV11-2 to TRBJ2-7; possible D gene TRBD2, 6 bases. V lost 4 bases and J lost 0, with 16 bases in between. The CDR3 is 16 amino acids. Germline CDR1 is SGHAT and CDR2 is FQNNGV. CDR3 region: CASSSIGGKSSYEQYF. Written as DNA, the CDR3 is TGTGCCAGCAGCTCGATCGGGGGAAAGAGCTCCTACGAGCAGTACTTC.

The V and J genes are TRBV18 and TRBJ1-5; D may be TRBD1 (6 bases). The CDR3 contains 15 residues. V shed 6 bases and J shed 4 bases, with 16 bases lying between them. Germline CDR1 KGHSH, CDR2 LQKENI. This CDR3 is CASSSIEGGNQPQHF. CDR3 DNA: TGTGCCAGCTCCTCAATCGAGGGGGGAAATCAGCCCCAGCATTTT.

The chain uses TRBV18 and TRBJ1-1; D is possibly TRBD1 (5 bases). Trimming pared 3 bases from V and 5 bases from J, leaving 19 bases between. CDR1 and CDR2 from the germline V gene are KGHSH and LQKENI. CDR3 length equals 16 residues. CDR3 sequence: CASSPFARVPGTEAFF. CDR3 DNA sequence: TGTGCCAGCTCACCTTTCGCCAGGGTTCCGGGGACTGAAGCTTTCTTT.

This clonotype was counted at least ten times. This rearrangement joins TRBV7-3 to TRBJ2-7; D unclear. Germline V CDR1 and CDR2: SGHTA, FQGTGA. The CDR3 is 14 residues long. The V end was cut by 5 bases, the J end by 3 bases, with 14 bases between. This CDR3 is CASSLREPFYEQYF. CDR3 in DNA: TGTGCCAGCAGCCTAAGGGAACCGTTCTACGAGCAGTACTTC.

The V and J genes are TRBV9 and TRBJ1-3, with D hard to call. V was shortened by 3 bases and J by 3 bases, with 13 bases between the two germline ends. CDR1 and CDR2 (germline): SGDLS, YYNGEE. The CDR3 covers 15 residues. Written as DNA, the CDR3 is TGTGCCAGCAGCGCGGCCTCGGCGGTTGGAAACACCATATATTTT. It is translated as CASSAASAVGNTIYF. Complete variable domain (other parts from reference TRBV9 and TRBJ1-3): DSGVTQTPKHLITATGQRVTLRCSPRSGDLSVYWYQQSLDQGLQFLIQYYNGEERAKGNILERFSAQQFPDLHSELNLSSLELGDSALYFCASSAASAVGNTIYFGEGSWLTVV.

There are a few counts of this clonotype. The chain employs TRBV13 and TRBJ1-2; D gene unclear. Germline CDR1 is PRHDT and CDR2 is FYEKMQ (reference sequence). The CDR3 sequence is 14 residues long. Trimming cost V 0 bases and J 8 bases, with 13 bases left between them. CDR3 loop: CASSLGAHGRGYTF. For the CDR3, the DNA is TGTGCCAGCAGCTTAGGCGCCCACGGAAGGGGCTACACCTTC.

This clonotype was detected ten times or more. The V gene is TRBV27, the J gene TRBJ2-4; 10 nucleotides match TRBD1. The assigned J gene may be wrong: the sequence end matches TRBJ2-5 better. This CDR3 is 22 amino acids long. Germline V gene data show CDR1 as MNHEY and CDR2 as SMNVEV (reference sequence). The CDR3 reads CASSLSRQGAPLASGDTETQYF. DNA for the CDR3: TGTGCCAGCAGTTTATCCCGACAGGGGGCTCCTTTGGCTAGCGGCGACACAGAGACCCAGTACTTC.

The table lists this clonotype with a few counts. The chain uses TRBV6-5 and TRBJ2-7; D ambiguous. Germline V gives CDR1 MNHEY, CDR2 SVGAGI. The germline V and J ends were trimmed by 3 bases and 2 bases, with 8 bases remaining between them. The CDR3 spans 13 residues. CDR3 bases: TGTGCCAGCAGTTATGCCTCCCCCTACGAGCAGTACTTC. This translates into CASSYASPYEQYF.

This clonotype was counted ten times or more. V is TRBV15 and J is TRBJ1-2; TRBD1 agrees at 7 bases. Germline trimming cut 2 bases from V and 5 bases from J; bases unmatched to any gene: 5. Germline assignment: CDR1 LNHNV and CDR2 YYDKDF (reference sequence). The CDR3 has 14 residues. CDR3 coding DNA: TGTGCCACCAGCAGACGGACAGGTTCTTATGGCTACACCTTC. It codes for CATSRRTGSYGYTF.

This clonotype was seen ten or more times. The rearrangement links TRBV28 to TRBJ1-3; D unclear. This CDR3 is built from 16 residues. The germline CDR1 and CDR2 sequences are MDHEN and SYDVKM. Between the trimmed V and J ends, which lost 6 bases and 3 bases, there was a span of 18 bases. The DNA of the CDR3 is TGTGCCAGCAGCCTAAGCCAGGCGGTACTTGGAAACACCATATATTTT. It is translated as CASSLSQAVLGNTIYF.

This clonotype has only a few counts. V and J are TRBV10-3 and TRBJ1-2; 8 bases match TRBD1. CDR3 length: 14 residues. The V segment lost 5 bases and the J segment 2 bases; nucleotides outside the gene matches: 4. Germline V lookup: CDR1 ENHRY, CDR2 SYGVKD. DNA for the CDR3: TGTGCCATCAGTTCAGGACAGGGAAACTATGGCTACACCTTC. Protein product: CAISSGQGNYGYTF.

This clonotype was found many times. This chain links TRBV6-1 with TRBJ2-7, with D uncertain. CDR1 and CDR2 from the germline V gene are MNHNS and SASEGT. With 2 bases removed from V and 3 bases from J, the gap between germline ends came to 14 bases. This CDR3 region has 15 residues. The CDR3 region has the DNA TGTGCCAGCAGTGAAAGGAGAGTGACCTACTACGAGCAGTACTTC. Protein product: CASSERRVTYYEQYF.

The chain employs TRBV11-2 and TRBJ2-2; perhaps TRBD2 as D (5 bases). The CDR3 covers 15 residues. The V and J ends lost 6 bases and 5 bases respectively, with 16 bases between them. CDR1 and CDR2 (germline): SGHAT, FQNNGV. In DNA, the CDR3 is TGTGCCAGCAGTAACCGAAGGTCGGGAACCGGGGAGCTGTTTTTT. It yields the protein CASSNRRSGTGELFF.

This clonotype turned up a few times. The chain combines TRBV5-1 with TRBJ1-4, with 7 bases lining up with TRBD1. The CDR3 is made up of 14 amino acids. The V gene's germline CDR1 is SGHRS and CDR2 YFSETQ. After removal of 4 bases from V and 10 bases from J, the junction contained 10 bases not matched to a gene. The CDR3 reads CASSLDREGGKLFF. The DNA for the CDR3 is TGCGCCAGCAGCCTCGACAGGGAAGGAGGAAAACTGTTTTTT.

This clonotype was seen more than once but under ten times. The V call is TRBV6-1, the J call TRBJ2-4, with 12 bases aligning to TRBD2. With 7 bases clipped from V and 3 bases from J, the junction kept 10 bases outside the gene matches. Germline CDR1 and CDR2: MNHNS and SASEGT. The CDR3 length is 17 residues. The CDR3 DNA sequence: TGTGCCAGCAACAACCCGACTAGCGGGGGTAGCAAAAACATTCAGTACTTC. As protein: CASNNPTSGGSKNIQYF.

The genes are TRBV29-1 and TRBJ1-1; D possibly corresponds to TRBD1 (5 bases). CDR1 and CDR2 from the germline V gene are SQVTM and ANQGSEA. This CDR3 spans 12 amino acids. Trimming pared 1 base from V and 4 bases from J, leaving 7 bases between. The CDR3 sequence: CSVEGDSTEAFF. The CDR3, as DNA: TGCAGCGTTGAAGGGGACTCCACTGAAGCTTTCTTT.

V is TRBV3-1 and J is TRBJ1-6; 7 bases line up with TRBD1. Germline-derived CDR1 and CDR2 are LGHDT and YNNKEL (reference sequence). The J segment lost 15 bases and the V segment lost 3 bases, leaving 11 bases of the junction unmatched. The CDR3 is made up of 14 amino acids. The chain's CDR3 is CASSQKGTAGNLHF. As DNA, the CDR3 is TGTGCCAGCAGCCAGAAGGGGACAGCCGGGAACCTCCACTTT.

This clonotype was seen ten or more times. The V call is TRBV2, the J call TRBJ2-7; 8 nucleotides match TRBD1. Germline V lookup: CDR1 SNHLY, CDR2 FYNNEI. The V and J ends lost 3 bases and 3 bases, in that order; junction bases with no gene match: 4. The length of the CDR3 is 14 residues. DNA for the CDR3: TGTGCCAGCAGTGATAGGACAGGGTTCTACGAGCAGTACTTC. Encoded protein: CASSDRTGFYEQYF.